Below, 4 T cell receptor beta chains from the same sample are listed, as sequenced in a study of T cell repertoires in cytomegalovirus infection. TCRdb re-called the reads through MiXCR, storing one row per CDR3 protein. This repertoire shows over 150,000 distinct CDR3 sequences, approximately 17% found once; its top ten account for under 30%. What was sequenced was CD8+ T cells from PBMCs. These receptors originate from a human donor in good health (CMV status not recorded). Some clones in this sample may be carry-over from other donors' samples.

CDR3 sequence reads: CASSPLLRQGVGNTIYF. The CDR3 bases are TGTGCCAGCAGCCCGTTGTTACGGCAGGGGGTTGGAAACACCATATATTTT. The chain employs TRBV7-2 and TRBJ1-3, with 7 positions matching TRBD1. Germline values: CDR1 SGHTA, CDR2 FQGNSA. CDR3 length: 17 residues. V lost 5 bases and J lost 3; bases outside the gene matches: 13.

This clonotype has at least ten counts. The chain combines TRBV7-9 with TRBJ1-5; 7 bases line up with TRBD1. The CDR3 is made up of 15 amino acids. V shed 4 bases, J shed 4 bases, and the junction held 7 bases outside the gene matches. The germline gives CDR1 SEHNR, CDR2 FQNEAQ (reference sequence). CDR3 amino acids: CASSSTGVGNQPQHF. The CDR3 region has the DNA TGTGCCAGCAGCTCTACAGGGGTGGGGAATCAGCCCCAGCATTTT.

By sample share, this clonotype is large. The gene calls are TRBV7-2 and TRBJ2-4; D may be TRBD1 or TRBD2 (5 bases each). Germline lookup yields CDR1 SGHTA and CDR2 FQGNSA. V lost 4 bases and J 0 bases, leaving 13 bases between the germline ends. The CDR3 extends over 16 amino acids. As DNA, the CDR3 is TGTGCCAGCAGCTCCTCCGGGACGGTAGCCAAAAACATTCAGTACTTC. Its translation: CASSSSGTVAKNIQYF.

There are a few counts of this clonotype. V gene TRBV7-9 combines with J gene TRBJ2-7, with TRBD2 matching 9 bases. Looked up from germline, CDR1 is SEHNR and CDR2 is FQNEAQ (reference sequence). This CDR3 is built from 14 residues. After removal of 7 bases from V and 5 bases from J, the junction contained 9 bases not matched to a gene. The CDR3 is CASNPLAGLDEQYF. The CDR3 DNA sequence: TGTGCCAGCAACCCGCTAGCGGGGTTGGACGAGCAGTACTTC.